Here is one T cell receptor beta chain with its context. The sample originates from a study of blood T cell repertoires in COVID-19. Study-wide context: Whether acute or convalescent, the COVID-19 samples came from the United States, Italy and Spain.

Enrollees, about 18 to 89 years old, lived in fewer than 25 US areas. The study assigned cohorts using participant-reported clinical history. The CDR3 is made up of 15 amino acids. The V gene's germline CDR1 is KGHDR and CDR2 SFDVKD. The V and J ends lost 5 bases and 5 bases, in that order; junction bases with no gene match: 10. Under the authors' procedure: Amplification with reference gene primers provided the estimates of nucleated cell counts. Profiled with immunoSEQ multiplex PCR; TCRdb holds only in-frame clones, not every one. V and J calls and clone size are as listed in that table; D and trimming were resolved from the DNA. Seen here are about 160,000 clones, approximately 87% observed once, and the top ten hold approximately 4.4%.

This chain links TRBV24-1 with TRBJ2-5, with 7 bases that match TRBD1. Source material: PBMCs or T cells enriched from blood (not recorded which). The sequence was collected from a woman in her forties or fifties who had recovered from COVID-19. DNA for the CDR3: TGTGCCACCAGTGCTCTACAGACAGGGCTGGAGACCCAGTACTTC. Amino acid sequence: CATSALQTGLETQYF.